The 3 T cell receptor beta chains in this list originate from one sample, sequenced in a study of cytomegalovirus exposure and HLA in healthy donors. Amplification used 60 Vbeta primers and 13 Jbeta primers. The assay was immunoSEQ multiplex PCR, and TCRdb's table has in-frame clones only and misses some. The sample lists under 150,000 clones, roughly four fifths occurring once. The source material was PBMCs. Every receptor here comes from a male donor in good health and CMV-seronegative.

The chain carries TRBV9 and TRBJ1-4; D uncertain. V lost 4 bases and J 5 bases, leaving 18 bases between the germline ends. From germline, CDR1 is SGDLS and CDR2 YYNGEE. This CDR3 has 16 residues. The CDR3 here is CASSSREGSENEKLFF. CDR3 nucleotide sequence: TGTGCCAGCAGCTCCCGGGAGGGCAGCGAAAATGAAAAACTGTTTTTT.

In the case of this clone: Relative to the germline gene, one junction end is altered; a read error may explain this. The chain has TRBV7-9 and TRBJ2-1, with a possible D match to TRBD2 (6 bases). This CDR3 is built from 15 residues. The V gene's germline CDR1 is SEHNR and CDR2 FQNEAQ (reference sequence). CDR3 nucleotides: TGTTCCAGCAGCTTAGGGGAGGACGAGGTCAATGAGCAGTTCTTC. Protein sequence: CSSSLGEDEVNEQFF.

The CDR3 here is CASSPIGTSAHNEQFF. The CDR3 DNA sequence: TGTGCCAGCTCACCGATCGGGACTAGCGCTCACAATGAGCAGTTCTTC. The V call is TRBV18, the J call TRBJ2-1; 10 bases are shared with TRBD2. CDR3 length: 16 residues. Unmatched junction bases numbered 7, after V lost 3 bases and J lost 5 bases. The germline V gene encodes CDR1 KGHSH and CDR2 LQKENI. Full variable domain (missing parts from reference TRBV18 and TRBJ2-1): NAGVMQNPRHLVRRRGQEARLRCSPMKGHSHVYWYRQLPEEGLKFMVYLQKENIIDESGMPKERFSAEFPKEGPSILRIQQVVRGDSAAYFCASSPIGTSAHNEQFFGPGTRLTVL.